What follows are 18 T cell receptor beta chains derived from one specimen sequenced in a study of blood T cell repertoires in COVID-19. Some clones are missing from TCRdb's copy, which holds only in-frame ones; the method was immunoSEQ multiplex PCR. The data hold about 240,000 clones, with roughly 80% observed a single time. Sequencing was carried out using peripheral blood. These receptor sequences come from an elderly woman with acute or convalescent COVID-19.

V gene TRBV16 combines with J gene TRBJ1-5; 8 nucleotides align to TRBD1. The CDR3 spans 14 residues. Losses at the gene ends were 0 bases for V and 7 bases for J; bases not matched to a gene: 2. Germline loops: CDR1 KGHSY, CDR2 FQNENV. The CDR3 region is CASSQSTGAQPQHF. The CDR3 DNA follows: TGTGCCAGCAGCCAATCGACAGGGGCCCAGCCCCAGCATTTT. The full variable domain, rest sourced from reference TRBV16 and TRBJ1-5, is GEEVAQTPKHLVRGEGQKAKLYCAPIKGHSYVFWYQQVLKNEFKFLISFQNENVFDETGMPKERFSAKCLPNSPCSLEIQATKLEDSAVYFCASSQSTGAQPQHFGDGTRLSIL.

This clone came up a few times. V gene TRBV30 combines with J gene TRBJ1-2; D is ambiguous. The CDR3 covers 13 residues. V was pared by 8 bases and J by 0 bases, with 13 bases between. From germline, CDR1 is GTSNPN and CDR2 SVGIG (reference sequence). The chain's CDR3 is CATQAGSNYGYTF. CDR3 sequence (DNA): TGTGCCACCCAGGCGGGGTCTAACTATGGCTACACCTTC.

The chain couples TRBV19 to TRBJ1-2; no definite D call. This CDR3 region has 13 residues. The germline gives CDR1 LNHDA, CDR2 SQIVND (reference sequence). V lost 1 base to trimming and J lost 5 bases, with 8 bases between them. Here the CDR3 DNA reads TGTGCCAGTAGTATAGGGGAGTCTTATGGCTACACCTTC. Its translation: CASSIGESYGYTF.

The J gene is TRBJ1-1, the V gene TRBV3-1 (or the pseudogene TRBV3-2), with 9 bases lining up with TRBD1. Trimming at V came to 4 bases and at J to 1 base, leaving 1 base not matched to a gene. This CDR3 region has 14 residues. Per germline, CDR1 LGHDT and CDR2 YNNKEL (reference sequence). CDR3 region: CASSPTGGNTEAFF. The DNA of the CDR3 is TGTGCCAGCAGCCCGACAGGGGGGAACACTGAAGCTTTCTTT.

This rearrangement joins TRBV24-1 to TRBJ2-3, with D maybe TRBD1 (6 bases). Trimming pared 9 bases from V and 0 bases from J, leaving 15 bases between. CDR3 length: 15 residues. Germline CDR1 and CDR2: KGHDR and SFDVKD. CDR3 region: CATGQDRSSTDTQYF. DNA of the CDR3: TGTGCCACCGGGCAGGACAGATCTAGCACAGATACGCAGTATTTT.

This clone was found a few times. This sequence joins TRBV3-1 (or the pseudogene TRBV3-2) and TRBJ1-1; D is unclear. The CDR3 covers 15 residues. V lost 1 base to trimming and J lost 4 bases, with 13 bases between them. CDR1 and CDR2 (germline): LGHDT, YNNKEL (reference sequence). This CDR3 reads CASSQGIKASTEAFF. The DNA for the CDR3 is TGTGCCAGCAGCCAAGGGATCAAAGCGAGCACTGAAGCTTTCTTT.

This clone was recorded a few times. The chain couples TRBV5-1 to TRBJ2-3; TRBD2 matches 9 bases. Germline V gene data show CDR1 as SGHRS and CDR2 as YFSETQ. Trimming took 3 bases from V and 5 from J; bases not matched to a gene: 4. CDR3 size: 14 residues. Written as DNA, the CDR3 is TGCGCCAGCAGCTCGCGGGGGGGCGTAGATACGCAGTATTTT. This translates into CASSSRGGVDTQYF. The full variable domain, its missing parts supplied by reference TRBV5-1 and TRBJ2-3, is KAGVTQTPRYLIKTRGQQVTLSCSPISGHRSVSWYQQTPGQGLQFLFEYFSETQRNKGNFPGRFSGRQFSNSRSEMNVSTLELGDSALYLCASSSRGGVDTQYFGPGTRLTVL.

V is TRBV27 and J is TRBJ2-5; TRBD1 aligns across 8 bases. CDR3 size: 13 residues. Unmatched junction bases numbered 5, after V lost 5 bases and J lost 6 bases. CDR1 and CDR2 from the germline V gene are MNHEY and SMNVEV (reference sequence). CDR3 DNA: TGTGCCAGCAGTCCCGGACAGGGTCAGACCCAGTACTTC. Translated: CASSPGQGQTQYF.

This chain connects TRBV19 to TRBJ2-7, with 7 positions matching TRBD1. With 6 bases clipped from V and 6 bases from J, the junction kept 17 bases outside the gene matches. The germline CDR1 and CDR2 sequences are LNHDA and SQIVND (reference sequence). This CDR3 has 16 amino acids. This CDR3 reads CASSPGPMRRGPEQYF. In DNA form, the CDR3 reads TGTGCCAGTAGCCCCGGCCCCATGCGAAGGGGGCCCGAGCAGTACTTC. The full variable domain, with the rest looked up from reference TRBV19 and TRBJ2-7, is DGGITQSPKYLFRKEGQNVTLSCEQNLNHDAMYWYRQDPGQGLRLIYYSQIVNDFQKGDIAEGYSVSREKKESFPLTVTSAQKNPTAFYLCASSPGPMRRGPEQYFGPGTRLTVT.

As concerns this clone: The same CDR3 can be traced to other DNA sequences in this sample. This sequence joins TRBV5-5 and TRBJ1-5, with 10 bases matching TRBD1. This CDR3 comprises 13 residues. CDR1 is SGHKS and CDR2 is YYEKEE in the germline V gene (reference sequence). V was pared by 3 bases and J by 7 bases, with 1 base of the junction left unmatched. CDR3 region: CASSWTGGQPQHF. The CDR3 DNA sequence: TGTGCCAGCAGCTGGACAGGGGGACAGCCCCAGCATTTT.

The CDR3 DNA sequence: TGCGCCAGCAGCTTGGCTACCAGGGGGAATGAGCAGTTCTTC. It yields the protein CASSLATRGNEQFF. V usage is TRBV5-1 and J usage is TRBJ2-1; 7 bases line up with TRBD1. Per the germline V gene, CDR1 is SGHRS and CDR2 is YFSETQ. The V gene end was trimmed by 0 bases and the J gene end by 7 bases; junction bases not matched to a gene: 4. The CDR3 runs 14 residues. The full variable domain, with the rest looked up from reference TRBV5-1 and TRBJ2-1, is KAGVTQTPRYLIKTRGQQVTLSCSPISGHRSVSWYQQTPGQGLQFLFEYFSETQRNKGNFPGRFSGRQFSNSRSEMNVSTLELGDSALYLCASSLATRGNEQFFGPGTRLTVL.

The CDR3 protein is CASSLGTGLIYEQYF. CDR3 DNA: TGTGCCAGCAGCTTAGGGACAGGGCTAATTTACGAGCAGTACTTC. This sequence joins TRBV7-6 and TRBJ2-7, with 8 bases identical to TRBD1. Germline loops: CDR1 SGHVS, CDR2 FNYEAQ. V shed 1 base and J 4 bases; nucleotides not matched to a gene: 6. This CDR3 region has 15 residues.

Of note for this clone: Other nucleotide sequences in the sample specify the same CDR3. J is TRBJ2-7 and V is TRBV3-1 (or the pseudogene TRBV3-2); D may be TRBD1 (7 bases). Germline V gene data show CDR1 as LGHDT and CDR2 as YNNKEL (reference sequence). V was clipped by 2 bases and J by 4 bases, with 12 bases between them. CDR3 length: 14 residues. In nucleotides, the CDR3 is TGTGCCAGCAGCCAACAGGGGGGTCGGTACGAGCAGTACTTC. It specifies CASSQQGGRYEQYF.

The rearrangement uses TRBV19 and TRBJ1-1; D perhaps matches TRBD1 (6 bases). V was clipped by 3 bases and J by 8 bases, with 16 bases between them. There are 14 residues in the CDR3. Germline V gives CDR1 LNHDA, CDR2 SQIVND (reference sequence). For the CDR3, the DNA is TGTGCCAGTAGTATCGGGGGGCGCGGGCGCGAAGCTTTCTTT. Encoded protein: CASSIGGRGREAFF.

This clone has only one observation. V is TRBV6-5 and J is TRBJ1-6; D is possibly TRBD1 (6 bases). Between the trimmed V and J ends, which lost 7 bases and 9 bases, there was a span of 19 bases. Germline CDR1 reads MNHEY; CDR2 reads SVGAGI. This CDR3 has 15 amino acids. CDR3 in DNA: TGTGCCAGCACCCACAACGGGGGGGCTGCTTCACCCCTCCACTTT. It specifies CASTHNGGAASPLHF.

The chain joins TRBV12-3 or TRBV12-4 to TRBJ2-7, with D unresolved. The CDR3 loop spans 13 amino acids. The V end was cut by 1 base, the J end by 1 base, with 5 bases between. CDR3 loop: CASSLDGSYEQYF. CDR3 DNA: TGTGCCAGCAGTTTAGACGGGTCCTACGAGCAGTACTTC.

The chain combines TRBV28 with TRBJ1-2; perhaps TRBD1 as D (5 bases). The germline CDR1 and CDR2 sequences are MDHEN and SYDVKM. The CDR3 covers 13 residues. V lost 7 bases and J lost 8, with 17 bases in between. The CDR3 coding sequence is TGTGCCAGCACCTCGGGGGTTCCCGGCGGCTACACCTTC. It specifies CASTSGVPGGYTF.

The genes are TRBV10-3 and TRBJ2-3; 10 bases match TRBD2. Trimming cost V 2 bases and J 3 bases; bases outside gene matches: 8. The CDR3 spans 17 residues. Germline-derived CDR1 and CDR2 are ENHRY and SYGVKD. The CDR3 sequence: CAISENSGGTSTDTQYF. CDR3 nucleotides: TGTGCCATCAGTGAGAATAGCGGGGGGACGAGTACAGATACGCAGTATTTT.